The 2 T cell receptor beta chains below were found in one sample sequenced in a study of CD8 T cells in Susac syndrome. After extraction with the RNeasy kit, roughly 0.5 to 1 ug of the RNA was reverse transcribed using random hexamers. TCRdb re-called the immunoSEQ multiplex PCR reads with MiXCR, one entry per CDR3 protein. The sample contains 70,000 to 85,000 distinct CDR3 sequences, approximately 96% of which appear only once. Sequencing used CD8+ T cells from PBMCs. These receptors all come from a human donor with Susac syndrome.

For the CDR3, the DNA is TGTGCCAGCAGCACGGACAGGGGGAGGACTGAAGCTTTCTTT. The encoded protein is CASSTDRGRTEAFF. This chain uses TRBV7-9 with TRBJ1-1; 10 nucleotides line up with TRBD1. V shed 5 bases, J shed 5 bases, and the junction held 5 bases outside the gene matches. CDR3 size: 14 residues. The germline V gene encodes CDR1 SEHNR and CDR2 FQNEAQ (reference sequence). The whole variable domain, remainder taken from reference TRBV7-9 and TRBJ1-1, is DTGVSQNPRHKITKRGQNVTFRCDPISEHNRLYWYRQTLGQGPEFLTYFQNEAQLEKSRLLSDRFSAERPKGSFSTLEIQRTEQGDSAMYLCASSTDRGRTEAFFGQGTRLTVV.

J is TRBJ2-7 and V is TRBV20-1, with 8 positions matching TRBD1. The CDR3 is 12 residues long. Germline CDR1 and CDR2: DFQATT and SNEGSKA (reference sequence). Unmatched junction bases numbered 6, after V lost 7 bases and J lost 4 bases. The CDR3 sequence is CSGRGPVYEQYF. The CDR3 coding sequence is TGCAGTGGCAGGGGGCCCGTTTACGAGCAGTACTTC.